A selection of T cell receptor beta chains follows, all from one sample in a study of beta chain features in type 1 diabetes. Some clones are missing from TCRdb's copy, which holds only in-frame ones; the method was immunoSEQ multiplex PCR. Of 350,000 to 400,000 clones in the sample, about 16% were seen once. The sample consisted of naive CD4+ T cells from blood. The receptor source for this set is a woman younger than 30 in good health. Each CDR3 is given with its conserved first and last residue. D genes are given only for firm matches. Clone size, where shown, is once, few, many, or a class for clones that have expanded.

v_call: TRBV27; j_call: TRBJ2-1; clone_size: NA; d_call: TRBD2; cdr3_length: 14; cdr3_nt: TGTGCCAGCAGTATCGCTAGCGGGAGGGGTGAGCAGTTCTTC; cdr3_aa: CASSIASGRGEQFF
v_call: TRBV18; j_call: TRBJ2-1; clone_size: few; d_call: TRBD1; cdr3_length: 15; cdr3_nt: TGTGCCAGCTCACCACCGGGACAGACCTACAATGAGCAGTTCTTC; cdr3_aa: CASSPPGQTYNEQFF
v_call: TRBV15; j_call: TRBJ2-1; clone_size: few; d_call: NA; cdr3_length: 13; cdr3_nt: TGTGCCACCAGTAGCGGCACCTACAATGAGCAGTTCTTC; cdr3_aa: CATSSGTYNEQFF
v_call: TRBV12-5; j_call: TRBJ2-5; clone_size: NA; d_call: TRBD1; cdr3_length: 12; cdr3_nt: TGTGCTAGTGGTTTAGGGGGCTGGGACCAGTACTTC; cdr3_aa: CASGLGGWDQYF
v_call: TRBV28; j_call: TRBJ2-2; clone_size: NA; d_call: NA; cdr3_length: 18; cdr3_nt: TGTGCCAGCAGTTTAGGGGGGTCTCCGGTCGCGAACACCGGGGAGCTGTTTTTT; cdr3_aa: CASSLGGSPVANTGELFF
v_call: TRBV29-1; j_call: TRBJ2-1; clone_size: NA; d_call: TRBD2; cdr3_length: 13; cdr3_nt: TGCAGCGTTGCGGCTAGCGGATACAATGAGCAGTTCTTC; cdr3_aa: CSVAASGYNEQFF
v_call: TRBV6-5; j_call: TRBJ2-7; clone_size: NA; d_call: TRBD2; cdr3_length: 15; cdr3_nt: TGTGCCAGCAGCCTTGAACTAGCGGCTTCCTACGAGCAGTACTTC; cdr3_aa: CASSLELAASYEQYF
v_call: TRBV6-5; j_call: TRBJ2-1; clone_size: few; d_call: NA; cdr3_length: 12; cdr3_nt: TGTGCCAGCTCAGGGCCTTGGGATGAGCAGTTCTTC; cdr3_aa: CASSGPWDEQFF
v_call: TRBV7-8; j_call: TRBJ2-7; clone_size: NA; d_call: TRBD1; cdr3_length: 13; cdr3_nt: TGTGCCAGCAGCCCAGGGGGCGGCTACGAGCAGTACTTC; cdr3_aa: CASSPGGGYEQYF
v_call: TRBV6-1; j_call: TRBJ2-7; clone_size: NA; d_call: TRBD2; cdr3_length: 16; cdr3_nt: TGTGCCAGCAGTGTTGAAGGGGTTGGGGGGGCCTACGAGCAGTACTTC; cdr3_aa: CASSVEGVGGAYEQYF
v_call: TRBV4-1; j_call: TRBJ2-3; clone_size: NA; d_call: NA; cdr3_length: 15; cdr3_nt: TGCGCCAGCAGCCAAGTAGGGGCGGGCACAGATACGCAGTATTTT; cdr3_aa: CASSQVGAGTDTQYF
v_call: TRBV7-8; j_call: TRBJ2-5; clone_size: NA; d_call: NA; cdr3_length: 14; cdr3_nt: TGTGCCAGCAGCTTTCGGGAGATTCGAGAGACCCAGTACTTC; cdr3_aa: CASSFREIRETQYF
v_call: TRBV7-2; j_call: TRBJ2-3; clone_size: few; d_call: NA; cdr3_length: 13; cdr3_nt: TGTGCCAGCAGCTTAGGATCGGCAGATACGCAGTATTTT; cdr3_aa: CASSLGSADTQYF
v_call: TRBV4-1; j_call: TRBJ2-5; clone_size: NA; d_call: NA; cdr3_length: 14; cdr3_nt: TGCGCCAGCAGCCAAGAGGGGCCAGGGGAGACCCAGTACTTC; cdr3_aa: CASSQEGPGETQYF
v_call: TRBV15; j_call: TRBJ2-3; clone_size: once; d_call: NA; cdr3_length: 17; cdr3_nt: TGTGCCACCAGCAGAGGCTCGAGCGGATCTAGCACAGATACGCAGTATTTT; cdr3_aa: CATSRGSSGSSTDTQYF
v_call: TRBV5-6; j_call: TRBJ2-7; clone_size: NA; d_call: TRBD2; cdr3_length: 14; cdr3_nt: TGTGCCAGCAGCTCACTAGCGGGAGTTTACGAGCAGTACTTC; cdr3_aa: CASSSLAGVYEQYF
v_call: TRBV29-1; j_call: TRBJ1-3; clone_size: NA; d_call: NA; cdr3_length: 14; cdr3_nt: TGCAGCGTCTCTCGACAGAGCTCTGGAAACACCATATATTTT; cdr3_aa: CSVSRQSSGNTIYF
v_call: TRBV5-1; j_call: TRBJ2-2; clone_size: few; d_call: TRBD2; cdr3_length: 16; cdr3_nt: TGCGCCAGCAGCTTGGGATCGAGCGGGAGGACCGGGGAGCTGTTTTTT; cdr3_aa: CASSLGSSGRTGELFF
v_call: TRBV6-6; j_call: TRBJ2-1; clone_size: NA; d_call: NA; cdr3_length: 13; cdr3_nt: TGTGCCATCTCCCCTAAATCCTACAATGAGCAGTTCTTC; cdr3_aa: CAISPKSYNEQFF
v_call: TRBV9; j_call: TRBJ2-7; clone_size: NA; d_call: NA; cdr3_length: 13; cdr3_nt: TGTGCCAGCAGTAAGGCCGTTACAGGCGAGCAGTACTTC; cdr3_aa: CASSKAVTGEQYF
v_call: TRBV25-1; j_call: TRBJ2-1; clone_size: few; d_call: TRBD2; cdr3_length: 15; cdr3_nt: TGTGCCAGCAGTGAAGCGGGAGCCTCGGGCAATGAGCAGTTCTTC; cdr3_aa: CASSEAGASGNEQFF
v_call: TRBV6-6; j_call: TRBJ2-1; clone_size: few; d_call: TRBD2; cdr3_length: 16; cdr3_nt: TGTGCCAGCAGACCACTAGCGGCCAGCTCCTACAATGAGCAGTTCTTC; cdr3_aa: CASRPLAASSYNEQFF
v_call: TRBV11-2; j_call: TRBJ2-5; clone_size: few; d_call: TRBD2; cdr3_length: 15; cdr3_nt: TGTGCCAGCAGCTCCCAAGCGGGAGGGAAGGAGACCCAGTACTTC; cdr3_aa: CASSSQAGGKETQYF